One sample yielded the 8 T cell receptor beta chains listed below, sequenced in a study of blood T cell repertoires in COVID-19. Using immunoSEQ multiplex PCR, the repertoire was profiled, and TCRdb retains in-frame clones only, with some absent. The top ten clones hold about 2.5% of a sample with approximately 70,000 clones, roughly nine tenths of them seen once. The sample consisted of peripheral blood. The origin of the receptors is a man aged 50 to 60 with COVID-19, enrolled during active disease.

The chain links TRBV6-2 or TRBV6-3 to TRBJ1-5; TRBD1 is a possible D gene (6 bases). The germline V gene encodes CDR1 MNHEY and CDR2 SVGEGT. This CDR3 spans 14 amino acids. The germline V and J ends were trimmed by 5 bases and 3 bases, with 11 bases remaining between them. CDR3 DNA: TGTGCCAGCAGTCAGAGGGACAACAATCAGCCCCAGCATTTT. The encoded protein is CASSQRDNNQPQHF.

The chain recombines TRBV6-5 with TRBJ1-1; D possibly corresponds to TRBD1 (5 bases). The CDR3 totals 14 residues. Germline V CDR1 and CDR2: MNHEY, SVGAGI. V dropped 7 bases and J dropped 3 bases, with 15 bases sitting between them. The CDR3 region has the DNA TGTGCCAGCACCTCGGGGACTCTAGACACTGAAGCTTTCTTT. Translated: CASTSGTLDTEAFF.

The chain links TRBV6-1 to TRBJ1-6; D perhaps matches TRBD1 (5 bases). The CDR3 has 18 residues. V shed 1 base and J shed 6 bases, with 19 bases lying between them. Germline lookup yields CDR1 MNHNS and CDR2 SASEGT. The CDR3 nucleotides are TGTGCCAGCAGTGAAGATCCGGCAGGGCTGGCTTTTAATTCACCCCTCCACTTT. Its translation is CASSEDPAGLAFNSPLHF.

This clone appeared once. The V and J genes are TRBV27 and TRBJ2-6; tentatively, D is TRBD2 (5 bases). The CDR3 totals 16 residues. The germline V gene has CDR1 MNHEY and CDR2 SMNVEV (reference sequence). V lost 7 bases to trimming and J lost 4 bases, with 17 bases between them. The CDR3 region has the DNA TGTGCCAGCACCTTAAGGAGAGGGATAGGGGCCAACGTCCTGACTTTC. Amino acids: CASTLRRGIGANVLTF. Variable domain in full (rest from reference TRBV27 and TRBJ2-6): EAQVTQNPRYLITVTGKKLTVTCSQNMNHEYMSWYRQDPGLGLRQIYYSMNVEVTDKGDVPEGYKVSRKEKRNFPLILESPSPNQTSLYFCASTLRRGIGANVLTFGAGSRLTVL.

The V gene is TRBV30, the J gene TRBJ2-3; D is possibly TRBD2 (5 bases). The CDR3 contains 14 residues. The V end was cut by 0 bases, the J end by 10 bases, with 17 bases between. Germline values: CDR1 GTSNPN, CDR2 SVGIG (reference sequence). CDR3 protein: CAWSVLGGSDAQYF. For the CDR3, the DNA is TGTGCCTGGAGTGTACTTGGTGGGAGCGATGCGCAGTATTTT.

The chain employs TRBV9 and TRBJ2-5, with D possibly TRBD2 on 6 matching bases. The CDR3 has 16 amino acids. V was pared by 4 bases and J by 1 base, with 17 bases between. CDR1 SGDLS and CDR2 YYNGEE come from the germline V gene. CDR3 DNA sequence: TGTGCCAGCAGCCCCGGGGGATTGGGAGCCCAAGAGACCCAGTACTTC. Its translation: CASSPGGLGAQETQYF. Using reference TRBV9 and TRBJ2-5 for the parts outside the CDR3, the full variable domain is DSGVTQTPKHLITATGQRVTLRCSPRSGDLSVYWYQQSLDQGLQFLIQYYNGEERAKGNILERFSAQQFPDLHSELNLSSLELGDSALYFCASSPGGLGAQETQYFGPGTRLLVL.

This sequence joins TRBV2 and TRBJ2-7; D is possibly TRBD2 (5 bases). The V gene lost 0 bases and the J gene lost 0 bases, with 12 bases spanning the gap. The CDR3 consists of 16 residues. Germline V gene sequence: CDR1 SNHLY, CDR2 FYNNEI. Written as DNA, the CDR3 is TGTGCCAGCAGTGAAGCGCCCGGGATCAGCTCCTACGAGCAGTACGTC. Translating gives CASSEAPGISSYEQYV.

The chain employs TRBV19 and TRBJ2-7, with D perhaps TRBD1 (7 bases). Trimming removed 3 bases at V and 2 bases at J, with 14 bases between. Germline CDR1 is LNHDA and CDR2 is SQIVND (reference sequence). The CDR3 length is 15 residues. The DNA of the CDR3 is TGTGCCAGTAGTATCATCAGGGGGGCCGCCTACGAGCAGTACTTC. It translates to CASSIIRGAAYEQYF.